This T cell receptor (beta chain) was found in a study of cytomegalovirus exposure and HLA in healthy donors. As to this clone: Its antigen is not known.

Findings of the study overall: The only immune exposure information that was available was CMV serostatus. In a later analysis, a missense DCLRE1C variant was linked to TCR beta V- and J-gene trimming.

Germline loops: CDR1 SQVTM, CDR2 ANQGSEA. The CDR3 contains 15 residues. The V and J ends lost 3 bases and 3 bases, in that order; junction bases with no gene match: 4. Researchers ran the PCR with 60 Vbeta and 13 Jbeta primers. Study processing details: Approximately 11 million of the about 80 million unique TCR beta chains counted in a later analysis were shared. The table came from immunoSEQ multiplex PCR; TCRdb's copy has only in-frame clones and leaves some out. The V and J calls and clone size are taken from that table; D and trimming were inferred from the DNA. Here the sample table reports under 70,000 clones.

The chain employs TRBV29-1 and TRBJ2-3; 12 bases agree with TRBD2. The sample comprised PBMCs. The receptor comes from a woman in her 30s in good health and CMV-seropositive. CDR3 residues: CSVETSGGRTDTQYF. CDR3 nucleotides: TGCAGCGTTGAGACTAGCGGGGGCCGTACAGATACGCAGTATTTT.